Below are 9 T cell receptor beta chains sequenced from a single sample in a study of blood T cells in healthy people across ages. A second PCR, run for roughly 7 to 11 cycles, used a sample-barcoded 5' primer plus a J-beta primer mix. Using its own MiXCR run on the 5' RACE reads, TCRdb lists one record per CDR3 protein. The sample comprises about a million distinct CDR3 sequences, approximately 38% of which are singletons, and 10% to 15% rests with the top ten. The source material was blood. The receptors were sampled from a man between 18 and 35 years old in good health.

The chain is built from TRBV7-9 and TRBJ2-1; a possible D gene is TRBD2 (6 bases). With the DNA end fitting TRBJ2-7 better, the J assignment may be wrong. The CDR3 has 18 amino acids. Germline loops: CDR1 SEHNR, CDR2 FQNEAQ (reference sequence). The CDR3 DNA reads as TGTGCCAGCAGCTTCCCCCCCGGCGGGGAGGTCTCCTACAATGAGCAGTACTTC. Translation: CASSFPPGGEVSYNEQYF.

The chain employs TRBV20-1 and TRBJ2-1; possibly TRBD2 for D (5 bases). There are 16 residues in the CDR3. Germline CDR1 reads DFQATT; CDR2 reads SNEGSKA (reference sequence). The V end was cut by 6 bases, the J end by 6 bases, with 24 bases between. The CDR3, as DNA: TGCAGTGCGTCTGCCAGTATGTTGGGGAGCATCAATGAGCAGTTCTTC. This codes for CSASASMLGSINEQFF.

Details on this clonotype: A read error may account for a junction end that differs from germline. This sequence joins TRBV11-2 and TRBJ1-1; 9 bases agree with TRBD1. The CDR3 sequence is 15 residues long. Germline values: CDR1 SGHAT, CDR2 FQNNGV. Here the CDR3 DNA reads TGTGCCAGCAGCTTAACAGGGGGCTCGAACACTGGAGCTTTCTTT. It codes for CASSLTGGSNTGAFF.

The CDR3 DNA follows: TGTGCCAGCAGTCCCCGGACGTTACACGGGCCTTCCTACGAGCAGTACTTC. Protein product: CASSPRTLHGPSYEQYF. This sequence joins TRBV28 and TRBJ2-7; no firm D call. Between the trimmed V and J ends, which lost 5 bases and 1 base, there was a span of 21 bases. Germline V gene data show CDR1 as MDHEN and CDR2 as SYDVKM. CDR3 length: 17 amino acids.

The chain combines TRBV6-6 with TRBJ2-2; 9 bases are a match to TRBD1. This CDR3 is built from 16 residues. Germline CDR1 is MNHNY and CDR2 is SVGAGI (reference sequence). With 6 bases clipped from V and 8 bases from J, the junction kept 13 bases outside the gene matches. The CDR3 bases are TGTGCCAGCAGCCTACGGACAGGGGCAGGATTGGGGGAGCTGTTTTTT. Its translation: CASSLRTGAGLGELFF.

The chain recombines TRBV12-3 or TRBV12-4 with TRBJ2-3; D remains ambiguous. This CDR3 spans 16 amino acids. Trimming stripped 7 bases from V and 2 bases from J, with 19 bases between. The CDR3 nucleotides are TGTGCCAGCACCGGTGACCGCACCTCTTACACAGATACGCAGTATTTT. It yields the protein CASTGDRTSYTDTQYF.

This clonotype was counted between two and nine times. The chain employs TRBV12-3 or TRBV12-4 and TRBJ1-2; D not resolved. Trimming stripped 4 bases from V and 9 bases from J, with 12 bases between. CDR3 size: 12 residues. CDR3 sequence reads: CASSSGSRRYTF. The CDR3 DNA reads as TGTGCCAGCAGTTCCGGGTCTCGTCGCTACACCTTC.

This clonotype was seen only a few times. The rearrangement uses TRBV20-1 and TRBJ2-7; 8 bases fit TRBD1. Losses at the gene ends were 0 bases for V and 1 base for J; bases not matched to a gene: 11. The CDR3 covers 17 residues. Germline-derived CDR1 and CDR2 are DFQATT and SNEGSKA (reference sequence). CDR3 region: CSARDVFGQGSSYEQYF. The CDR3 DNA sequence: TGCAGTGCTAGAGATGTATTCGGACAGGGATCTTCCTACGAGCAGTACTTC.

CDR3 sequence reads: CASSQGAGRENIQYF. In nucleotides, the CDR3 is TGCGCCAGCAGCCAAGGGGCAGGGAGGGAAAACATTCAGTACTTC. The J gene is TRBJ2-4, the V gene TRBV4-3; 7 positions match TRBD2. This CDR3 spans 15 amino acids. Per the germline V gene, CDR1 is LGHNA and CDR2 is YSLEER. Unmatched junction bases numbered 5, after V lost 1 base and J lost 5 bases.